The 7 T cell receptor beta chains listed next were all sequenced from one sample in a study of identical twins. TCRdb ran MiXCR on the 5' RACE reads and lists one entry per CDR3 protein. The sample consists of approximately 490,000 distinct CDR3 sequences, approximately 20% of them appearing once. This sample was shared with a second study, whose subject was yellow fever vaccine responses in identical twins.

The source material was CD4+ T cells sorted from blood. All receptors come from a woman aged 18-29 years in good health.

The genes are TRBV20-1 and TRBJ2-3; D is possibly TRBD2 (5 bases). The length of the CDR3 is 12 residues. CDR1 DFQATT and CDR2 SNEGSKA come from the germline V gene (reference sequence). Between the trimmed V and J ends, which lost 7 bases and 4 bases, there was a span of 12 bases. The CDR3 reads CSVLASADTQYF. CDR3 nucleotide sequence: TGCAGTGTATTAGCGTCTGCAGATACGCAGTATTTT.

The gene calls are TRBV7-2 and TRBJ1-1; D may be TRBD1 (5 bases). The CDR3 sequence is 14 residues long. V shed 4 bases and J shed 1 base, with 10 bases lying between them. Per germline, CDR1 SGHTA and CDR2 FQGNSA. The CDR3 is CASSYPQGNTEAFF. CDR3 coding DNA: TGTGCCAGCAGCTATCCCCAGGGGAACACTGAAGCTTTCTTT.

The V and J genes are TRBV7-2 and TRBJ2-2, with D perhaps given as TRBD1 or TRBD2 (5 bases each). CDR1 is SGHTA and CDR2 is FQGNSA in the germline V gene. This CDR3 spans 14 amino acids. V lost 5 bases and J lost 14, with 21 bases in between. CDR3 nucleotides: TGTGCCAGCAGCCTAGGGACGTTAGGTGGTAGTCTGTTTTTT. Translating gives CASSLGTLGGSLFF. Filled out from reference TRBV7-2 and TRBJ2-2, the complete variable domain reads GAGVSQSPSNKVTEKGKDVELRCDPISGHTALYWYRQSLGQGLEFLIYFQGNSAPDKSGLPSDRFSAERTGGSVSTLTIQRTQQEDSAVYLCASSLGTLGGSLFFGEGSRLTVL.

V is TRBV4-1 and J is TRBJ2-7, with D perhaps TRBD2 (5 bases). Trimming left V 3 bases short and J 3 bases short, with 15 bases between. The CDR3 is 15 amino acids. Germline V gene data show CDR1 as MGHRA and CDR2 as YSYEKL. CDR3 protein: CASSQGRGTSYEQYV. The CDR3 DNA is TGCGCCAGCAGCCAGGGCCGGGGAACCAGCTACGAGCAGTACGTC.

The rearrangement links TRBV5-1 to TRBJ1-1; D gene unclear. Germline assignment: CDR1 SGHRS and CDR2 YFSETQ. The V and J ends lost 6 bases and 7 bases respectively, with 19 bases between them. CDR3 length equals 14 residues. CDR3 DNA: TGCGCCAGCACCGTTGCATCAGGATACGATGAAGCTTTCTTT. It translates to CASTVASGYDEAFF.

The sample holds a few counts of this clonotype. This chain uses TRBV14 with TRBJ2-3; no definite D call. The CDR3 covers 15 residues. Trimming removed 0 bases at V and 2 bases at J, with 9 bases between. Germline values: CDR1 SGHDN, CDR2 FVKESK. As DNA, the CDR3 is TGTGCCAGCAGCCAAGATGGTTGGTACACAGATACGCAGTATTTT. It is translated as CASSQDGWYTDTQYF.

This clonotype came up a few times. As DNA, the CDR3 is TGTGCCAGCAGCTTGTTCTCGCTGCAAGAGACCCAGTACTTC. This encodes CASSLFSLQETQYF. The chain employs TRBV7-9 and TRBJ2-5; D unresolved. This CDR3 is built from 14 residues. The V gene's germline CDR1 is SEHNR and CDR2 FQNEAQ (reference sequence). V lost 3 bases and J 2 bases, leaving 10 bases between the germline ends.